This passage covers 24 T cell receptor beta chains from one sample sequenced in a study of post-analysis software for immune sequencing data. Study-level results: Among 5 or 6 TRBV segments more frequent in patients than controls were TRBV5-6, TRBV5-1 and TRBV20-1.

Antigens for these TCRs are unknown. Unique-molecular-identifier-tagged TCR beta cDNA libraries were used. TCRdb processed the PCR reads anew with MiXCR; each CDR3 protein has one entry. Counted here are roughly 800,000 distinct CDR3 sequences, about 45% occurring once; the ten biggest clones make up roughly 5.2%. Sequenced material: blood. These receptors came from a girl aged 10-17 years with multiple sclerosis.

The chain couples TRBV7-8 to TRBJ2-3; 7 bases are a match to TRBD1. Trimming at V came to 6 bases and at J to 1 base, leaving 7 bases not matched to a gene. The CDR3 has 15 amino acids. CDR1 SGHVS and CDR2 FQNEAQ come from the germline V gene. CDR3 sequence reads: CASRGGRRGTDTQYF. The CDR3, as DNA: TGTGCCAGCAGAGGGGGCCGTAGGGGCACAGATACGCAGTATTTT. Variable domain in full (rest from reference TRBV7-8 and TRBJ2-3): GAGVSQSPRYKVAKRGQDVALRCDPISGHVSLFWYQQALGQGPEFLTYFQNEAQLDKSGLPSDRFFAERPEGSVSTLKIQRTQQEDSAVYLCASRGGRRGTDTQYFGPGTRLTVL.

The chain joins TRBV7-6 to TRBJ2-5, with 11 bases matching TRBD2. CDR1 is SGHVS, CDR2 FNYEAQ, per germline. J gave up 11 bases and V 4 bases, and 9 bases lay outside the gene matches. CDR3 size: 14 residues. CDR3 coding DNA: TGTGCCAGCAGCTCCCCCGGGACTAGCGGAAAGCAGTACTTC. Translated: CASSSPGTSGKQYF.

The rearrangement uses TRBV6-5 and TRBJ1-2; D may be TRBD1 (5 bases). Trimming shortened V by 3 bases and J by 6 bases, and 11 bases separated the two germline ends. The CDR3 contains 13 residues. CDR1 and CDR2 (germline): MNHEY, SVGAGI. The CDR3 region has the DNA TGTGCCAGCAGTTATGCGGGGCGTGATGGCTACACCTTC. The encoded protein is CASSYAGRDGYTF.

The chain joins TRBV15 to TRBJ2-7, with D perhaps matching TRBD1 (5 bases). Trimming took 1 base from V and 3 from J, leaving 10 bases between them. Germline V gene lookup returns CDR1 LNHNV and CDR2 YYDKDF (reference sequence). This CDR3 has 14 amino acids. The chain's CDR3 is CATSRAGKNYEQYF. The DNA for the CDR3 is TGTGCCACCAGCAGAGCAGGGAAGAACTACGAGCAGTACTTC.

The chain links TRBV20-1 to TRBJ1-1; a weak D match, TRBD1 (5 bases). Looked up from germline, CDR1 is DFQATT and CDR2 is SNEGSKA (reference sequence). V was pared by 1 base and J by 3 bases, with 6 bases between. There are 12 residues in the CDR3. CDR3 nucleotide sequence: TGCAGTGCTAGAGGGGGGGACACTGAAGCTTTCTTT. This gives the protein CSARGGDTEAFF.

CDR3 sequence reads: CASSVGDRNTEAFF. The CDR3 DNA is TGTGCCAGCAGCGTAGGGGACCGGAACACTGAAGCTTTCTTT. The chain has TRBV9 and TRBJ1-1; D may be TRBD1 (5 bases). Germline CDR1 SGDLS, CDR2 YYNGEE. V lost 0 bases, J lost 1 base, and 7 bases lay in between. The CDR3 spans 14 residues.

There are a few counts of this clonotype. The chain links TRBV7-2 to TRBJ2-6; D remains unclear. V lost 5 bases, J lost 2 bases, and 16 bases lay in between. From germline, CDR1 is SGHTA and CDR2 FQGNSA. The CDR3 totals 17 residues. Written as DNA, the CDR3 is TGTGCCAGCAGCCCCCGCCTCACAGTTGCTGGGGCCAACGTCCTGACTTTC. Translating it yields CASSPRLTVAGANVLTF.

In nucleotides, the CDR3 is TGTGCCATCAGCCCCCCGGGACTAGCGGACAATGAGCAGTTCTTC. It encodes CAISPPGLADNEQFF. J is TRBJ2-1 and V is TRBV10-3, with 11 positions matching TRBD2. Germline V gene data show CDR1 as ENHRY and CDR2 as SYGVKD. With V trimmed by 6 bases and J by 5 bases, 6 bases remained unmatched. The CDR3 is 15 amino acids.

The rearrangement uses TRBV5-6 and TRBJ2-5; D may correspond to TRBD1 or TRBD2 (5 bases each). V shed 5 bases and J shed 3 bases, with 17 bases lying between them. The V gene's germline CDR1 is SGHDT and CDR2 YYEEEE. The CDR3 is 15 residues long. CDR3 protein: CASRGWGIYEETQYF. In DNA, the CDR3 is TGTGCCAGCAGGGGCTGGGGGATCTACGAAGAGACCCAGTACTTC.

CDR3 region: CAISEPGGGSSYEQYV. The CDR3 DNA reads as TGTGCCATCAGTGAGCCGGGCGGTGGGAGCTCCTACGAGCAGTACGTC. J is TRBJ2-7 and V is TRBV10-3; possibly TRBD2 for D (5 bases). CDR1 and CDR2 from the germline V gene are ENHRY and SYGVKD. V was cut by 2 bases and J by 0 bases, with 14 bases left in between. This CDR3 has 16 residues.

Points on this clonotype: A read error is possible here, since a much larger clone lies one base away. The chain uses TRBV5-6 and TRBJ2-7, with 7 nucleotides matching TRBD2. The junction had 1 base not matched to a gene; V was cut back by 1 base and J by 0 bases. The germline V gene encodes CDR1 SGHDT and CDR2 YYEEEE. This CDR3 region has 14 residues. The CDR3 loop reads CASSLTSDSYEQYF. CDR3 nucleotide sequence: TGTGCCAGCAGCTTGACTAGCGACTCCTACGAGCAGTACTTC.

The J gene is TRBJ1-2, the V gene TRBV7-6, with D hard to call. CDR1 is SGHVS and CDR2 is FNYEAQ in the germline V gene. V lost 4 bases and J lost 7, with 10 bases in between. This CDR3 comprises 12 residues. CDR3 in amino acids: CASSSPNGGYTF. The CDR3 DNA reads TGTGCCAGCAGCTCCCCAAATGGTGGCTACACCTTC.

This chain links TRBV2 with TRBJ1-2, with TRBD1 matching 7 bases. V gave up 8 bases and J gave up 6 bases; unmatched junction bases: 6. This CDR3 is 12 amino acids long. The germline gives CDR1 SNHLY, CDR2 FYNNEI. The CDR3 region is CASPTGYDGYTF. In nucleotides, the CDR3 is TGTGCCAGCCCGACAGGGTATGATGGCTACACCTTC.

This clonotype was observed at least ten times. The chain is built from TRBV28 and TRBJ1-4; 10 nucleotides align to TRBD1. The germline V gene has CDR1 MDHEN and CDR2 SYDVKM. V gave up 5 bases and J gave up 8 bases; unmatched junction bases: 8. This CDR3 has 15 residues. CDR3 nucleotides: TGTGCCAGCAGTCTCCCGACAGGGGGCCACGAAAAACTGTTTTTT. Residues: CASSLPTGGHEKLFF.

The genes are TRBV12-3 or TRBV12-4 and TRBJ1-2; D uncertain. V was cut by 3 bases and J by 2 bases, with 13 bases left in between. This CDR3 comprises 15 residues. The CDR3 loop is CASSLYNGRNYGYTF. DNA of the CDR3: TGTGCCAGCAGTTTGTACAATGGGAGAAACTATGGCTACACCTTC.

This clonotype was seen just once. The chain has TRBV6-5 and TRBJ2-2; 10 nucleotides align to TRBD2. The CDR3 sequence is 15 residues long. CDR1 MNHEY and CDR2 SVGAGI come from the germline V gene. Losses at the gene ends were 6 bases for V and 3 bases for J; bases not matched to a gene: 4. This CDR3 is CASSPLAGDTGELFF. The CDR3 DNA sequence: TGTGCCAGCAGCCCTCTAGCGGGAGACACCGGGGAGCTGTTTTTT.

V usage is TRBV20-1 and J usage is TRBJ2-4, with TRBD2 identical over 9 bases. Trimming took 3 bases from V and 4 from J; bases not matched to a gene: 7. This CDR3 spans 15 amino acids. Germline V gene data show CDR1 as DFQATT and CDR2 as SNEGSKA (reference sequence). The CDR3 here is CSASPTSGRKNIQYF. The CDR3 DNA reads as TGCAGTGCTAGCCCGACTAGCGGAAGGAAAAACATTCAGTACTTC.

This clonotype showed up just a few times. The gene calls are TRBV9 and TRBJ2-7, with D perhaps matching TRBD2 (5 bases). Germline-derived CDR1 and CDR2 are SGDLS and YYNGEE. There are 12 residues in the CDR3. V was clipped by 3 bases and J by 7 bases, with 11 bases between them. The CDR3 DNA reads TGTGCCAGCAGCGGAGGGATTGAAGAGCAGTACTTC. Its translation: CASSGGIEEQYF. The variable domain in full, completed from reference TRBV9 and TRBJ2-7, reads DSGVTQTPKHLITATGQRVTLRCSPRSGDLSVYWYQQSLDQGLQFLIQYYNGEERAKGNILERFSAQQFPDLHSELNLSSLELGDSALYFCASSGGIEEQYFGPGTRLTVT.

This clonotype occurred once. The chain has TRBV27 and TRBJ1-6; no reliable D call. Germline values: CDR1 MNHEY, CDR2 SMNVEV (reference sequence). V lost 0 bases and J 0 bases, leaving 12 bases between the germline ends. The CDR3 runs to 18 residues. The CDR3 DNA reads TGTGCCAGCAGTTTATCATGGGGTCAAAGCTCCTATAATTCACCCCTCCACTTT. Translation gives CASSLSWGQSSYNSPLHF.

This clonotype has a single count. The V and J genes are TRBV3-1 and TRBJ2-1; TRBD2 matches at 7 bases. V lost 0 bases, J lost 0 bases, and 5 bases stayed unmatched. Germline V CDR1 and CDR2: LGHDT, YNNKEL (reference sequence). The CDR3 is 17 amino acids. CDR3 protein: CASSQEGLAVSYNEQFF. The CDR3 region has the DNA TGTGCCAGCAGCCAAGAAGGGCTAGCGGTCTCCTACAATGAGCAGTTCTTC.

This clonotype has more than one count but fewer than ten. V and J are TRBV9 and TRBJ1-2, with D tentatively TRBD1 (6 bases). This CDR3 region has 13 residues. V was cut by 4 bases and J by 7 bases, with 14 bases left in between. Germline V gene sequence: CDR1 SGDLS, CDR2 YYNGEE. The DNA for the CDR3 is TGTGCCAGCAGCTTCCGGGACAAGAGTGGCTACACCTTC. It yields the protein CASSFRDKSGYTF.

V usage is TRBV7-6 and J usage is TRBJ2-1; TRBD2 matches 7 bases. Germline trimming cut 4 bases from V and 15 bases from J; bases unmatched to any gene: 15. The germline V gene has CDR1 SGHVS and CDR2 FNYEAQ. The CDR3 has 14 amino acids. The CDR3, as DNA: TGTGCCAGCAGCTCCGGACTAGATTGGGTGCAGACGTTCTTC. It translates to CASSSGLDWVQTFF.

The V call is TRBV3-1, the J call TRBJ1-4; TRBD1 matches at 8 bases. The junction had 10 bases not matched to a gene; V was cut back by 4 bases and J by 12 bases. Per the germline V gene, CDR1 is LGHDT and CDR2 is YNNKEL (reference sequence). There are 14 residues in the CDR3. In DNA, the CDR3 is TGTGCCAGCAGCCCATGGACAGGGACGATCGAACTGTTTTTT. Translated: CASSPWTGTIELFF.

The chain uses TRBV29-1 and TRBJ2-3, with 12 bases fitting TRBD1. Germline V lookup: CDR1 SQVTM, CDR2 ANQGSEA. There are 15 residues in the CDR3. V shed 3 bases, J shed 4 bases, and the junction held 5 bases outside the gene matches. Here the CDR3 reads CSVEGDRGLADTQYF. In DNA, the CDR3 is TGCAGCGTTGAGGGGGACAGGGGGCTTGCAGATACGCAGTATTTT.